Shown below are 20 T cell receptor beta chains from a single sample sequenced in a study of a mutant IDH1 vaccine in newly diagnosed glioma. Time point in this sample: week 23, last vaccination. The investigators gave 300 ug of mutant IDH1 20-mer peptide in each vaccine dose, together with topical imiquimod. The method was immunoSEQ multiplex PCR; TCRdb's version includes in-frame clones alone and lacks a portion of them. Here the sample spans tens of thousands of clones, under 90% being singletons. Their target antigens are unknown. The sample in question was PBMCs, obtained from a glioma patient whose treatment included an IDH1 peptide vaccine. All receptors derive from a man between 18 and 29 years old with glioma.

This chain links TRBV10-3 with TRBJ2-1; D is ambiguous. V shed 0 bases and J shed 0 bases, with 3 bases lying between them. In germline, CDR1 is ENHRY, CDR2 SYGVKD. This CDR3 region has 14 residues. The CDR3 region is CAISESVSYNEQFF. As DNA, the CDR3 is TGTGCCATCAGTGAGTCAGTCTCCTACAATGAGCAGTTCTTC.

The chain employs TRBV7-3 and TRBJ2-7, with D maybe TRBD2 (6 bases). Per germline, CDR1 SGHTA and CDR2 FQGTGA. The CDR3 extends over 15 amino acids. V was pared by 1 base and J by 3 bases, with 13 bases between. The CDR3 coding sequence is TGTGCCAGCAGCTTAAATGGCGGGACCCGCTACGAGCAGTACTTC. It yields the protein CASSLNGGTRYEQYF.

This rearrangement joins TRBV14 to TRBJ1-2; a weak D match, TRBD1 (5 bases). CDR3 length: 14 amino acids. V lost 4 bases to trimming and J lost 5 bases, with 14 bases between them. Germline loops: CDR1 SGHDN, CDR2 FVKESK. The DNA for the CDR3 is TGTGCCAGCAGCCCTTGGAGGGGCTCGTATGGCTACACCTTC. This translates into CASSPWRGSYGYTF.

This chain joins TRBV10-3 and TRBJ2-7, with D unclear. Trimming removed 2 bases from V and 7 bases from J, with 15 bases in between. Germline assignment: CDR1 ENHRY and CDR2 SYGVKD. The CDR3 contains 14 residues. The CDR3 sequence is CAISEGIGPWEQYF. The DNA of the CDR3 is TGTGCCATCAGTGAGGGGATAGGCCCTTGGGAGCAGTACTTC.

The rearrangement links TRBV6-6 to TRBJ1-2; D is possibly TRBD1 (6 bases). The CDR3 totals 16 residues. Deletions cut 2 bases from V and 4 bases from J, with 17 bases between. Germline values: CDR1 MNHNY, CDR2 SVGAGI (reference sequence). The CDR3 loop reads CASSYVVSDSTYGYTF. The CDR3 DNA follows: TGTGCCAGCAGTTACGTGGTTTCGGACAGCACCTATGGCTACACCTTC.

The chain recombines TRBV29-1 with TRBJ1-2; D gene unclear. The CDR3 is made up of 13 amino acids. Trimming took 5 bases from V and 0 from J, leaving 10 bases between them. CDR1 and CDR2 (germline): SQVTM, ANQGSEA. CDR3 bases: TGCAGCGTTTTAGGAGACACTAACTATGGCTACACCTTC. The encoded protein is CSVLGDTNYGYTF.

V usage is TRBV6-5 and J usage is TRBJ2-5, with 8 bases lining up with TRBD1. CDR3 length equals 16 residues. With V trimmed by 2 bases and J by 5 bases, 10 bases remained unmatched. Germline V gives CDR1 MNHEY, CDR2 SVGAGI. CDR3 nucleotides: TGTGCCAGCAGTTACGGAGGACAGGGCGTAATGGAGACCCAGTACTTC. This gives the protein CASSYGGQGVMETQYF.

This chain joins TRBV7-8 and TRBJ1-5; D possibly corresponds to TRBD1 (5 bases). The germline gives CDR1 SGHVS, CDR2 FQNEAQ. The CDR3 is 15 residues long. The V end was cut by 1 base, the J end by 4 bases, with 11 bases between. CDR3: CASSLVLGGNQPQHF. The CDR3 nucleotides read TGTGCCAGCAGCTTAGTGCTGGGGGGGAATCAGCCCCAGCATTTT.

CDR3 sequence: CASSQEFRGDEQYF. CDR3 in DNA: TGCGCCAGCAGCCAAGAGTTTAGAGGTGACGAGCAGTACTTC. The V gene is TRBV4-3, the J gene TRBJ2-7; D call uncertain. Germline V gene data show CDR1 as LGHNA and CDR2 as YSLEER. V lost 0 bases and J lost 5, with 11 bases in between. CDR3 length: 14 residues.

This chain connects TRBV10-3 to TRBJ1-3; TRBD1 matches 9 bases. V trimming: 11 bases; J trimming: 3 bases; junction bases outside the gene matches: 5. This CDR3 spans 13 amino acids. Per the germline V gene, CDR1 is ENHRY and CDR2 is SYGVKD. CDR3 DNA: TGTGCCTCGGGACAGGGCAATGGAAACACCATATATTTT. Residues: CASGQGNGNTIYF.

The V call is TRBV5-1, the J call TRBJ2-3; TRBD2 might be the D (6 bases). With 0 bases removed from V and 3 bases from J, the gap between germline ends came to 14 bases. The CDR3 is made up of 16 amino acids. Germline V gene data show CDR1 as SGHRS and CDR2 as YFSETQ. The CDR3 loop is CASSLGRLGGTDTQYF. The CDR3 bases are TGCGCCAGCAGCTTGGGCAGGTTAGGAGGGACAGATACGCAGTATTTT.

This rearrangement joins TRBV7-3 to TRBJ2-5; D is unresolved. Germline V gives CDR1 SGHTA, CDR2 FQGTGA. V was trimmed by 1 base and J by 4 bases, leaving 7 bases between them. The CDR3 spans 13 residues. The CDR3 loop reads CASSLRVRETQYF. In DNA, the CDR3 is TGTGCCAGCAGCTTAAGGGTTCGAGAGACCCAGTACTTC.

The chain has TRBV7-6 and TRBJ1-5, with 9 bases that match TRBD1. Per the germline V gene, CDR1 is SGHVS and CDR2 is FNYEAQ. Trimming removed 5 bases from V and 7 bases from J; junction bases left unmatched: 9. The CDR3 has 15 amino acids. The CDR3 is CASSPLLGQGQPQHF. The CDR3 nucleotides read TGTGCCAGCAGCCCCCTTCTGGGACAGGGACAGCCCCAGCATTTT.

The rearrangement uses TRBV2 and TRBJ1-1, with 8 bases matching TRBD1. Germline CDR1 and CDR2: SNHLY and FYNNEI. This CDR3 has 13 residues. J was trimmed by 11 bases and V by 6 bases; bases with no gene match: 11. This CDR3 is CASSLDRERVAFF. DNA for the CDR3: TGTGCCAGCAGCTTGGACAGGGAAAGAGTCGCTTTCTTT.

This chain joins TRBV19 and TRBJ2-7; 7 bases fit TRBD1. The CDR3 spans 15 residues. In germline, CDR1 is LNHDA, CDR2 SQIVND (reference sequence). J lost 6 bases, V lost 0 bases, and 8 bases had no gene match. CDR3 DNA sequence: TGTGCCAGTAGTATAGATGGGAGACAGGGACGCGAGCAGTACTTC. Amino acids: CASSIDGRQGREQYF.

In nucleotides, the CDR3 is TGCGCCAGCAGCCAAGAGAGGGGGACCTACGAGCAGTACTTC. Protein product: CASSQERGTYEQYF. The chain recombines TRBV4-1 with TRBJ2-7, with D possibly TRBD1 on 6 matching bases. CDR3 size: 14 residues. Germline V gene lookup returns CDR1 MGHRA and CDR2 YSYEKL. V was trimmed by 0 bases and J by 2 bases, leaving 8 bases between them.

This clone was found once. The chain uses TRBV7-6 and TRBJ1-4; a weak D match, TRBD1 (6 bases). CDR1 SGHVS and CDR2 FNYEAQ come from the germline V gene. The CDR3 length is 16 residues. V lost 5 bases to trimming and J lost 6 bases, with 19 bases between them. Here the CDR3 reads CASSPTGWGEYEKLFF. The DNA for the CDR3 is TGTGCCAGCAGCCCCACAGGGTGGGGGGAGTATGAAAAACTGTTTTTT.

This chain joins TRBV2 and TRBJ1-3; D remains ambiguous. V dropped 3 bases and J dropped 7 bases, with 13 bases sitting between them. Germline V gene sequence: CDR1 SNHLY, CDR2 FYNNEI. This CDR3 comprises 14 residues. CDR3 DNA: TGTGCCAGCAGTGAGTCTGGGAAACGGAACACCATATATTTT. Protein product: CASSESGKRNTIYF.

This chain's CDR3 is CASSIDRGRIGNTIYF. Here the CDR3 DNA reads TGTGCCAGCAGCATAGACAGGGGAAGGATCGGAAACACCATATATTTT. This chain uses TRBV5-5 with TRBJ1-3; TRBD1 agrees at 8 bases. The CDR3 totals 16 residues. CDR1 is SGHKS, CDR2 YYEKEE, per germline (reference sequence). The J segment lost 4 bases and the V segment lost 4 bases, leaving 10 bases of the junction unmatched.

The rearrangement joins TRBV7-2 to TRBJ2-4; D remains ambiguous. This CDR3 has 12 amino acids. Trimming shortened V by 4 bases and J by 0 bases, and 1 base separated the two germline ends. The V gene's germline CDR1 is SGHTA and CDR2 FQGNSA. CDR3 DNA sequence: TGTGCCAGCAGCTCAGCCAAAAACATTCAGTACTTC. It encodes CASSSAKNIQYF.